The 19 T cell receptor beta chains presented below share a single source sample, sequenced in a study of blood T cells in healthy people across ages. With a J-beta primer mix and a sample-barcoded 5' primer, a second PCR ran about 7 to 11 cycles. One entry per CDR3 protein, called by TCRdb with MiXCR from the 5' RACE reads. The top ten clones hold over 9% of a sample with roughly 1.7 million distinct CDR3 sequences, roughly 32% of them seen once. Source material: blood. The receptor source for this set is a woman younger than 45 in good health.

This clonotype was counted between two and nine times. The chain couples TRBV11-2 to TRBJ2-5; D uncertain. The germline V gene has CDR1 SGHAT and CDR2 FQNNGV. The CDR3 is 13 amino acids. V dropped 5 bases and J dropped 7 bases, with 14 bases sitting between them. As DNA, the CDR3 is TGTGCCAGCAGCACCGCCCTCGAAGGGACCCAGTACTTC. Amino acids: CASSTALEGTQYF. The whole variable domain, remainder taken from reference TRBV11-2 and TRBJ2-5, is EAGVAQSPRYKIIEKRQSVAFWCNPISGHATLYWYQQILGQGPKLLIQFQNNGVVDDSQLPKDRFSAERLKGVDSTLKIQPAKLEDSAVYLCASSTALEGTQYFGPGTRLLVL.

The chain has TRBV6-1 and TRBJ1-5, with D unresolved. Germline CDR1 and CDR2: MNHNS and SASEGT. CDR3 length: 15 residues. Trimming removed 7 bases from V and 1 base from J, with 14 bases in between. CDR3 coding DNA: TGTGCCAGCACTCTGGAACAGCTGAGCAATCAGCCCCAGCATTTT. Its translation is CASTLEQLSNQPQHF.

DNA for the CDR3: TGTGCCACCGAGTCCCTATCAGCAGATACGCAGTATTTT. This sequence encodes CATESLSADTQYF. The chain has TRBV7-3 and TRBJ2-3; D is undetermined. Trimming stripped 10 bases from V and 4 bases from J, with 15 bases between. This CDR3 is 13 amino acids long. CDR1 is SGHTA and CDR2 is FQGTGA in the germline V gene.

There are a few counts of this clonotype. Here the CDR3 DNA reads TGTGCCAGCAGCTTACTCCCCGATCTCAGCTCCTACAATGAGCAGTTCTTC. This sequence encodes CASSLLPDLSSYNEQFF. J is TRBJ2-1 and V is TRBV7-6; D is uncertain. Germline CDR1 SGHVS, CDR2 FNYEAQ. With 2 bases removed from V and 0 bases from J, the gap between germline ends came to 14 bases. The CDR3 totals 17 residues.

V usage is TRBV5-5 and J usage is TRBJ1-6; possibly TRBD1 for D (5 bases). Looked up from germline, CDR1 is SGHKS and CDR2 is YYEKEE (reference sequence). With 1 base removed from V and 10 bases from J, the gap between germline ends came to 12 bases. This CDR3 has 14 amino acids. Here the CDR3 DNA reads TGTGCCAGCAGCTTGTGGTTTGGGGGGTCACCCCTCCACTTT. It yields the protein CASSLWFGGSPLHF. Full variable domain (rest looked up from reference TRBV5-5 and TRBJ1-6): DAGVTQSPTHLIKTRGQQVTLRCSPISGHKSVSWYQQVLGQGPQFIFQYYEKEERGRGNFPDRFSARQFPNYSSELNVNALLLGDSALYLCASSLWFGGSPLHFGNGTRLTVT.

The sample holds a few counts of this clonotype. The chain carries TRBV18 and TRBJ2-4, with 8 positions matching TRBD1. Germline V gene data show CDR1 as KGHSH and CDR2 as LQKENI. The CDR3 is 15 amino acids. Germline trimming cut 3 bases from V and 5 bases from J; bases unmatched to any gene: 6. This CDR3 reads CASSPDRAGQNIQYF. CDR3 in DNA: TGTGCCAGCTCACCGGACAGGGCTGGGCAAAACATTCAGTACTTC.

This rearrangement joins TRBV6-2 or TRBV6-3 to TRBJ2-1; D perhaps matches TRBD2 (6 bases). V lost 7 bases to trimming and J lost 0 bases, with 13 bases between them. The germline CDR1 and CDR2 sequences are MNHEY and SVGEGT. The CDR3 extends over 15 amino acids. This CDR3 reads CASTGLPSSYNEQFF. For the CDR3, the DNA is TGTGCCAGCACGGGACTCCCCAGCTCCTACAATGAGCAGTTCTTC.

In the case of this clonotype: The junction and the germline gene differ at one end; a read error may be behind it. The chain recombines TRBV14 with TRBJ2-3; D gene unclear. The germline CDR1 and CDR2 sequences are SGHDN and FVKESK. The CDR3 is 15 residues long. CDR3 region: CASSQGRYSTDTPYF. The DNA for the CDR3 is TGTGCCAGCAGCCAAGGCCGGTATAGCACAGATACGCCGTATTTT. Full variable domain (outside the CDR3, taken from reference TRBV14 and TRBJ2-3): EAGVTQFPSHSVIEKGQTVTLRCDPISGHDNLYWYRRVMGKEIKFLLHFVKESKQDESGMPNNRFLAERTGGTYSTLKVQPAELEDSGVYFCASSQGRYSTDTPYFGPGTRLTVL.

On this clonotype: Just one base apart from a much larger clone, this may be a read error. The chain joins TRBV10-3 to TRBJ2-1; D remains unclear. Between the trimmed V and J ends, which lost 5 bases and 4 bases, there was a span of 6 bases. Germline assignment: CDR1 ENHRY and CDR2 SYGVKD. This CDR3 contains 12 residues. CDR3 coding DNA: TGTGCCATCAGTAAGCCGTACAATGAGCAGTTCTTC. Protein product: CAISKPYNEQFF.

The chain combines TRBV4-1 with TRBJ2-1; no clear D gene. Trimming shortened V by 7 bases and J by 8 bases, and 18 bases separated the two germline ends. Germline CDR1 reads MGHRA; CDR2 reads YSYEKL. CDR3 length: 14 amino acids. The CDR3 reads CASTERTRRDEQFF. CDR3 in DNA: TGCGCCAGCACCGAGAGAACCCGAAGGGATGAGCAGTTCTTC.

The chain couples TRBV3-1 to TRBJ2-5, with D unclear. Germline V gives CDR1 LGHDT, CDR2 YNNKEL (reference sequence). V was shortened by 0 bases and J by 5 bases, with 7 bases between the two germline ends. This CDR3 comprises 13 residues. The CDR3 spells CASSQDKWETQYF. For the CDR3, the DNA is TGTGCCAGCAGCCAAGATAAATGGGAGACCCAGTACTTC.

The sample holds a few counts of this clonotype. The CDR3 coding sequence is TGTGCCAGCAGCCTCGGGACTTATTCCTACGAGCAGTACTTC. This encodes CASSLGTYSYEQYF. The chain combines TRBV7-6 with TRBJ2-7, with D maybe TRBD2 (6 bases). Germline CDR1 SGHVS, CDR2 FNYEAQ. Trimming took off 5 bases at V and 1 base at J, with 12 bases between the two ends. This CDR3 region has 14 residues.

This rearrangement joins TRBV28 to TRBJ2-7; 9 bases fit TRBD2. The CDR3 extends over 15 amino acids. The germline CDR1 and CDR2 sequences are MDHEN and SYDVKM. Germline trimming cut 2 bases from V and 4 bases from J; bases unmatched to any gene: 6. CDR3 sequence: CASSLGAGGGYEQYF. The CDR3 coding sequence is TGTGCCAGCAGTTTAGGAGCGGGAGGTGGTTACGAGCAGTACTTC.

This clonotype occurred many times. The rearrangement uses TRBV29-1 and TRBJ2-1; D might be TRBD2 (7 bases). Trimming removed 5 bases at V and 9 bases at J, with 14 bases between. CDR3 length: 12 residues. Germline lookup yields CDR1 SQVTM and CDR2 ANQGSEA. The CDR3 DNA is TGCAGCGTTCCCGGGGGGCCTTCTGAGCAGTTCTTC. Translated, it gives CSVPGGPSEQFF.

This clonotype was counted between two and nine times. The genes are TRBV7-2 and TRBJ2-7; possible D gene TRBD1, 6 bases. The V end lost 5 bases, the J end lost 9 bases, and 14 bases lay between the germline ends. The length of the CDR3 is 12 residues. Germline CDR1 and CDR2: SGHTA and FQGNSA. The DNA for the CDR3 is TGTGCCAGCAGCCCGGAGTGGGGGCCGCAGTACTTC. Translating it yields CASSPEWGPQYF.

This clonotype was recorded a few times. Given a much more abundant clone one base away, this may be a read error. The chain combines TRBV7-9 with TRBJ2-3, with 7 bases matching TRBD1. The CDR3 length is 14 residues. J lost 0 bases, V lost 5 bases, and 2 bases had no gene match. The germline CDR1 and CDR2 sequences are SEHNR and FQNEAQ (reference sequence). The CDR3 reads CASSGTVSTDTQYF. For the CDR3, the DNA is TGTGCCAGCAGCGGGACAGTTAGCACAGATACGCAGTATTTT.

Comment on this clonotype: This may be a read error: a much more frequent sequence differs by one nucleotide. The chain carries TRBV29-1 and TRBJ2-1, with 9 nucleotides matching TRBD2. The CDR3 is made up of 13 amino acids. J gave up 4 bases and V 7 bases, and 5 bases lay outside the gene matches. Germline CDR1 is SQVTM and CDR2 is ANQGSEA. The CDR3, as DNA: TGCAGCGCATCTAGCGGGGTATACAATGAGCAGTTCTTC. This sequence encodes CSASSGVYNEQFF.

The rearrangement links TRBV29-1 to TRBJ1-1; possible D gene TRBD1, 5 bases. Germline CDR1 and CDR2: SQVTM and ANQGSEA. With 5 bases removed from V and 3 bases from J, the gap between germline ends came to 13 bases. CDR3 length: 13 amino acids. For the CDR3, the DNA is TGCAGCGTTTCCCCGGGGACGGACACTGAAGCTTTCTTT. Protein: CSVSPGTDTEAFF.

The gene calls are TRBV12-3 or TRBV12-4 and TRBJ2-7; TRBD2 is a possible D gene (5 bases). V was cut by 2 bases and J by 0 bases, with 8 bases left in between. There are 14 residues in the CDR3. CDR3 in amino acids: CASSLIGDSYEQYF. The CDR3 region has the DNA TGTGCCAGCAGTTTAATCGGGGACTCCTACGAGCAGTACTTC.